One and the same sample provided the 10 T cell receptor beta chains below, sequenced in a study of blood T cell repertoires in COVID-19. Repertoires were generated with immunoSEQ multiplex PCR, while TCRdb's copy carries only in-frame clones and drops some. The sample lists approximately 230,000 clones, 70% to 90% seen once, with just under 6.5% in the top ten. The specimen was peripheral blood. The receptor source for this set is a woman aged 30 to 39 with COVID-19, enrolled during active disease.

This chain links TRBV15 with TRBJ2-7; D uncertain. Germline V gene data show CDR1 as LNHNV and CDR2 as YYDKDF (reference sequence). The CDR3 length is 17 residues. V lost 0 bases to trimming and J lost 1 base, with 16 bases between them. The CDR3 loop reads CATSRDLLRMSSYEQYF. The CDR3 DNA sequence: TGTGCCACCAGCAGAGATCTTCTGCGCATGTCTTCCTACGAGCAGTACTTC.

Only one count was recorded for this clone. This sequence joins TRBV7-9 and TRBJ2-1, with unresolved D. V lost 4 bases to trimming and J lost 7 bases, with 11 bases between them. Germline CDR1 is SEHNR and CDR2 is FQNEAQ (reference sequence). The CDR3 covers 13 residues. The CDR3 protein is CASSSPPSNEQFF. CDR3 nucleotide sequence: TGTGCCAGCAGCTCCCCCCCCAGTAATGAGCAGTTCTTC.

J is TRBJ2-7 and V is TRBV24-1, with D hard to call. The germline V gene encodes CDR1 KGHDR and CDR2 SFDVKD. Trimming stripped 5 bases from V and 0 bases from J, with 13 bases between. This CDR3 comprises 15 residues. DNA of the CDR3: TGTGCCACCAGTGGTACGGTCCTAAGCTCCTACGAGCAGTACTTC. Translating it yields CATSGTVLSSYEQYF.

This clone was observed once. CDR3 in DNA: TGTGCCACCGGATCAGGTGGCGGGACGTACCAAGAGACCCAGTACTTC. This encodes CATGSGGGTYQETQYF. The J gene is TRBJ2-5, the V gene TRBV24-1, with TRBD2 as a possible D gene (6 bases). This CDR3 has 16 amino acids. V dropped 9 bases and J dropped 0 bases, with 19 bases sitting between them. Looked up from germline, CDR1 is KGHDR and CDR2 is SFDVKD.

The chain couples TRBV14 to TRBJ2-1; 10 bases are a match to TRBD2. The CDR3 spans 19 residues. V lost 3 bases and J lost 1; bases outside the gene matches: 12. Per the germline V gene, CDR1 is SGHDN and CDR2 is FVKESK. The CDR3 spells CASSHWSGRAIRSYNEQFF. For the CDR3, the DNA is TGTGCCAGCAGCCATTGGAGCGGGAGGGCTATTAGATCCTACAATGAGCAGTTCTTC. The full variable domain, completed using reference TRBV14 and TRBJ2-1, is EAGVTQFPSHSVIEKGQTVTLRCDPISGHDNLYWYRRVMGKEIKFLLHFVKESKQDESGMPNNRFLAERTGGTYSTLKVQPAELEDSGVYFCASSHWSGRAIRSYNEQFFGPGTRLTVL.

The chain is built from TRBV6-5 and TRBJ2-7; 8 nucleotides agree with TRBD1. Germline V CDR1 and CDR2: MNHEY, SVGAGI. V gave up 6 bases and J gave up 0 bases; unmatched junction bases: 7. The CDR3 is 15 amino acids. This chain's CDR3 is CASSRDRRSSYEQYV. In DNA, the CDR3 is TGTGCCAGCAGCAGGGACAGGAGGAGCTCCTACGAGCAGTACGTC.

CDR3 sequence: CASSPWGENTEAFF. In DNA form, the CDR3 reads TGTGCCAGCAGCCCCTGGGGGGAGAACACTGAAGCTTTCTTT. The chain is built from TRBV27 and TRBJ1-1; possibly TRBD1 for D (5 bases). Trimming removed 6 bases from V and 1 base from J, with 12 bases in between. The length of the CDR3 is 14 residues. CDR1 and CDR2 from the germline V gene are MNHEY and SMNVEV (reference sequence).

The chain couples TRBV6-6 to TRBJ1-5; 7 nucleotides line up with TRBD1. This CDR3 is built from 14 residues. The V and J ends lost 6 bases and 7 bases, in that order; junction bases with no gene match: 9. Germline V lookup: CDR1 MNHNY, CDR2 SVGAGI (reference sequence). The CDR3 coding sequence is TGTGCCAGCAGAAACAGGGGACTGGAGCAGCCCCAGCATTTT. Translated, it gives CASRNRGLEQPQHF.

This clone showed up just once. The chain couples TRBV4-1 to TRBJ1-2; D not certain. This CDR3 has 16 amino acids. Germline-derived CDR1 and CDR2 are MGHRA and YSYEKL. Trimming shortened V by 4 bases and J by 0 bases, and 15 bases separated the two germline ends. CDR3 nucleotides: TGCGCCAGCAGCCTCAAACCCCAGGAGGCTAACTATGGCTACACCTTC. Translating gives CASSLKPQEANYGYTF.

A note on this clone: One end of the junction is discordant with germline, which a read error may explain. V is TRBV7-9 and J is TRBJ2-1, with 7 bases matching TRBD2. The CDR3 sequence is 14 residues long. Germline CDR1 is SEHNR and CDR2 is FQNEAQ (reference sequence). The CDR3 DNA reads as TGTGCCAGCAGCCTCCTAGGGACTAACAAAGAGCAGTTCTTC. It translates to CASSLLGTNKEQFF.